This TCR beta chain was retrieved from a study of OX40 agonist ivuxolimab in advanced cancers. Generated by immunoSEQ multiplex PCR, the TCRdb table keeps only in-frame clones and is missing some. The sample has around 68,000 clones; roughly 87% are singletons. Trimming cost V 4 bases and J 7 bases, with 13 bases left between them. The CDR3 covers 13 residues. Germline loops: CDR1 MRHNA, CDR2 SNTAGT. The cohort excluded patients with autoimmune disease history or systemic immunosuppression. Sequencing used CD4+ or CD8+ T cells sorted from blood, obtained in a trial of the OX40 agonist ivuxolimab. The chain carries TRBV6-4 and TRBJ2-5; D unresolved. The sequence came from an adult with an advanced solid tumor such as melanoma, head and neck, liver or kidney cancer. The CDR3 region has the DNA TGTGCCAGCAGTGGGAGCGCCGGCGGGACCCAGTACTTC. Translating it yields CASSGSAGGTQYF.